The count of the clone carrying this T cell receptor (beta chain) is one. Measured with immunoSEQ multiplex PCR; TCRdb has only the in-frame clones, and not every one. The table has roughly 93,000 clones, 80% to 95% seen once. V was trimmed by 4 bases and J by 5 bases, leaving 9 bases between them. Per germline, CDR1 SGHNT and CDR2 YYREEE (reference sequence). The CDR3 runs 13 residues. The data were obtained in a study of T cell changes during pregnancy in multiple sclerosis. This chain uses TRBV5-4 with TRBJ2-2, with a possible D match to TRBD1 (6 bases). The sequencing used peripheral blood, collected before pregnancy. The receptor was isolated from a female donor with multiple sclerosis, enrolled in a pregnancy study. CDR3 sequence reads: CASSPTGTGELFF. In DNA, the CDR3 is TGTGCCAGCAGCCCAACAGGGACCGGGGAGCTGTTTTTT.